The rows below give T cell receptor beta chains drawn from one sample of a study of graft-versus-host responses after intestinal transplantation. Profiling relied on immunoSEQ multiplex PCR, and the TCRdb table lists in-frame clones only, not all of them. The sample carries approximately 100,000 clones, roughly nine tenths recorded once. Antigens of these TCRs are unknown. This sample comprised unstimulated CD4+ T cells sorted from spleen or lymph node cells, obtained before intestinal transplant. All receptors come from a human donor who received an intestinal transplant. The CDR3 runs from the conserved cysteine through the conserved F or W. Each record gives: J gene, V gene, D gene, clone size, CDR3 DNA, CDR3 protein. A D gene is named only where the DNA matches it firmly. The listing skips clone size in some rows; elsewhere it reads once, few, many or a size class.

j_gene: TRBJ1-6
v_gene: TRBV30
d_gene: TRBD1
abundance: -
CDR3nt: TGTGCCTGGAGTGACGGGACAGGGGGAAATTCACCCCTCCACTTT
CDR3aa: CAWSDGTGGNSPLHF

j_gene: TRBJ2-7
v_gene: TRBV6-1
d_gene: -
abundance: -
CDR3nt: TGTGCCAGCAGTCGACTGGGCCCCTACGAGCAGTACTTC
CDR3aa: CASSRLGPYEQYF

j_gene: TRBJ2-7
v_gene: TRBV13
d_gene: -
abundance: -
CDR3nt: TGTGCCAGCAGCTGGGCGGGAGAGGGGGCCTACGAGCAGTACTTC
CDR3aa: CASSWAGEGAYEQYF

j_gene: TRBJ2-1
v_gene: TRBV23-1
d_gene: TRBD2
abundance: -
CDR3nt: TGCGCCAGCAGTCTCTACGCGGGGGGGCCCTACAATGAGCAGTTCTTC
CDR3aa: CASSLYAGGPYNEQFF

j_gene: TRBJ2-7
v_gene: TRBV30
d_gene: TRBD2
abundance: -
CDR3nt: TGTGCCTGGAGTAGGACTAGCGGCTCCTACGAGCAGTACTTC
CDR3aa: CAWSRTSGSYEQYF

j_gene: TRBJ2-7
v_gene: TRBV5-6
d_gene: -
abundance: -
CDR3nt: TGTGCCAGCGAGCCTTGGGGCAGCCACACAGGATCCTACGAGCAGTACTTC
CDR3aa: CASEPWGSHTGSYEQYF

j_gene: TRBJ2-7
v_gene: TRBV19
d_gene: -
abundance: -
CDR3nt: TGTGCCAGTAGTAACACCTACGAGCAGTACTTC
CDR3aa: CASSNTYEQYF

j_gene: TRBJ1-1
v_gene: TRBV12-5
d_gene: -
abundance: -
CDR3nt: TGTGCTAGTGGTTTGGTGGGAGTTCCTTTCTTT
CDR3aa: CASGLVGVPFF

j_gene: TRBJ2-3
v_gene: TRBV10-3
d_gene: -
abundance: -
CDR3nt: TGTGCCATCAGTGAACTAGCCCCCACAGATACGCAGTATTTT
CDR3aa: CAISELAPTDTQYF

j_gene: TRBJ2-1
v_gene: TRBV14
d_gene: -
abundance: once
CDR3nt: TGTGCCAGCAGCCAAGGGAGGGTTTGGTACAATGAGCAGTTCTTC
CDR3aa: CASSQGRVWYNEQFF

j_gene: TRBJ2-7
v_gene: TRBV11-3
d_gene: -
abundance: -
CDR3nt: TGTGCCAGCAGCTTAGGACTCTTCTCAGAGCAGTACTTC
CDR3aa: CASSLGLFSEQYF

j_gene: TRBJ2-5
v_gene: TRBV20-1
d_gene: -
abundance: -
CDR3nt: TGCAGTGCTAAGAGGGAGACCCAGTACTTC
CDR3aa: CSAKRETQYF

j_gene: TRBJ2-7
v_gene: TRBV6-5
d_gene: -
abundance: -
CDR3nt: TGTGCCAGCAGTTACTTGTCAGGGTACTCCTACGAGCAGTACTTC
CDR3aa: CASSYLSGYSYEQYF

j_gene: TRBJ2-5
v_gene: TRBV27
d_gene: -
abundance: -
CDR3nt: TGTGCCAGCAGGGGGGGCCAGGGGGACGAGACCCAGTACTTC
CDR3aa: CASRGGQGDETQYF

j_gene: TRBJ1-1
v_gene: TRBV5-6
d_gene: -
abundance: medium-sized
CDR3nt: TGTGCCAGCAGCTTTGCGAACACTGAAGCTTTCTTT
CDR3aa: CASSFANTEAFF

j_gene: TRBJ2-5
v_gene: TRBV5-1
d_gene: TRBD2
abundance: -
CDR3nt: TGCGCCAGTAGATGGGGCCCCAGCGGGGGACGAGAGACCCAGTACTTC
CDR3aa: CASRWGPSGGRETQYF